Sequencing of this T cell receptor beta chain was carried out in a study of T cells in localized non-small cell lung cancer. Study-level points and caveats: Uninvolved adjacent lung had higher T cell clonality than tumor and all other tissues. Among the top 100 tumor clones, a median 57 appeared in adjacent lung. Higher T cell density in the blood was associated with longer overall survival, whereas higher adjacent-lung clonality associated with shorter survival.

Clones were sequenced by immunoSEQ multiplex PCR, and TCRdb holds only the in-frame ones, with some missing. Of roughly 2,700 clones in the sample, around a quarter were seen once. The ends lost 0 bases at V and 1 base at J; junction bases unmatched: 1. The CDR3 covers 16 residues. The V gene's germline CDR1 is SGHNT and CDR2 YENEEA. This clone showed up just a few times. As yet, its antigen is unknown. The rearrangement links TRBV11-3 to TRBJ2-7; TRBD2 matches at 12 bases. The specimen was normal lung tissue next to the tumor, collected before any cancer treatment. The clonotype comes from a man aged 40 to 70 with stage I lung adenocarcinoma. CDR3: CASSLEGTSGSYEQYF. The CDR3 DNA reads TGTGCCAGCAGCTTAGAGGGGACTAGCGGGTCCTACGAGCAGTACTTC.